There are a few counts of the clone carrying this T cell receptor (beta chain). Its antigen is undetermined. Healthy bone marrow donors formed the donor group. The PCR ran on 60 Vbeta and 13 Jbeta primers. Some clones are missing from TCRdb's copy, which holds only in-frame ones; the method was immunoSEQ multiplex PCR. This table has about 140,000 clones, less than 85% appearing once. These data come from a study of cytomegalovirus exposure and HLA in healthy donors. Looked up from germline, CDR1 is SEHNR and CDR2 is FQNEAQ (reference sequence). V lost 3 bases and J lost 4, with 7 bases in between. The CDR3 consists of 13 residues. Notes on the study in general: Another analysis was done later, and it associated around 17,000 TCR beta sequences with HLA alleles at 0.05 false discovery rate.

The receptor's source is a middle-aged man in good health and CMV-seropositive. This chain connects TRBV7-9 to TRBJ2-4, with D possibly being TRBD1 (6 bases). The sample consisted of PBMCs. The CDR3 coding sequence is TGTGCCAGCAGCTTCCAGGGGAAAAACATTCAGTACTTC. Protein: CASSFQGKNIQYF.